Listed here is a single T cell receptor (beta chain). The antigen is not known. It may be a read error: a sequence one base away is much more abundant. MiXCR, run by TCRdb on the reads, gives a single entry per CDR3 protein. The data hold 350,000 to 500,000 distinct CDR3 sequences, with around 32% observed a single time. The sample belongs to a study of T cell repertoires in cytomegalovirus infection. Study-level background: Public signatures in TCR beta pointed to CMV infection and matching HLA type. General study results and limits: Accumulated public TCR beta family frequency recognized individuals carrying CMV together with the relevant HLA.

The CDR3 loop spans 14 amino acids. The V segment lost 1 base and the J segment 8 bases; nucleotides outside the gene matches: 3. Germline loops: CDR1 SGHVS, CDR2 FQNEAQ. The chain carries TRBV7-8 and TRBJ2-2; 8 bases map to TRBD1. The source material was PBMCs. The TCR originated in a human donor in good health (CMV status not recorded). Some clones in this sample may be carry-over from other donors' samples. The chain's CDR3 is CASSLGTGSGELFF. CDR3 coding DNA: TGTGCCAGCAGCTTAGGGACAGGGTCTGGGGAGCTGTTTTTT. Variable domain in full (rest from reference TRBV7-8 and TRBJ2-2): GAGVSQSPRYKVAKRGQDVALRCDPISGHVSLFWYQQALGQGPEFLTYFQNEAQLDKSGLPSDRFFAERPEGSVSTLKIQRTQQEDSAVYLCASSLGTGSGELFFGEGSRLTVL.